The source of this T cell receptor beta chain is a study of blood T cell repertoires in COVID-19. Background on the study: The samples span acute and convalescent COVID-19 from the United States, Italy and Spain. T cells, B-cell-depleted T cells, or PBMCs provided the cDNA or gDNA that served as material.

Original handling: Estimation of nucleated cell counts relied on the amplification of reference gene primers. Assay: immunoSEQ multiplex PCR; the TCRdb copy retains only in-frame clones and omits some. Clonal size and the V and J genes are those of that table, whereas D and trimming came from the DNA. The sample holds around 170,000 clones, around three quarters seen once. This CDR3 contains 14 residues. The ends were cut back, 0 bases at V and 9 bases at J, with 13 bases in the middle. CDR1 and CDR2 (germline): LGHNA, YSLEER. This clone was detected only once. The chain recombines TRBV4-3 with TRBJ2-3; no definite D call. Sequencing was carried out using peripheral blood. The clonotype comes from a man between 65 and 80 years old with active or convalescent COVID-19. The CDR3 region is CASSQDAASRTQYF. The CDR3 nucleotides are TGCGCCAGCAGCCAAGATGCGGCGAGTAGGACGCAGTATTTT.